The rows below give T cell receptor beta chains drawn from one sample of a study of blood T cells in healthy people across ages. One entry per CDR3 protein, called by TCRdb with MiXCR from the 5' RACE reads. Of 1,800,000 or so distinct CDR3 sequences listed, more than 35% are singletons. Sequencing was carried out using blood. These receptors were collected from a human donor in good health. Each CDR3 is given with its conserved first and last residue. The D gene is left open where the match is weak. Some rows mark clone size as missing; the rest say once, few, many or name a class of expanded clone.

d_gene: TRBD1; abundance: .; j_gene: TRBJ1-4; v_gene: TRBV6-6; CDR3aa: CASSLRGPKLFF; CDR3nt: TGTGCCAGCAGTCTCAGGGGGCCAAAACTGTTTTTT
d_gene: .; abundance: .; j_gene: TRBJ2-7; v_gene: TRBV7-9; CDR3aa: CASSLEHSKRPYEQYF; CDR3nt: TGTGCCAGCAGCTTAGAGCACTCTAAACGCCCCTACGAGCAGTACTTC
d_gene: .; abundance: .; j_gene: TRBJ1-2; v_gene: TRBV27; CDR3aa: CASSPYGGFGYTF; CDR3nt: TGTGCCAGCAGCCCCTACGGTGGGTTCGGCTACACCTTC
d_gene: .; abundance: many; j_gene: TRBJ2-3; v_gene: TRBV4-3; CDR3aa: CASSQDRRGLDTQYF; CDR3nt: TGCGCCAGCAGCCAAGATCGGAGGGGATTGGATACGCAGTATTTT
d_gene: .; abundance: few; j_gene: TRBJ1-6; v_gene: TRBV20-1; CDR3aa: CSASGNNSPPHF; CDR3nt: TGCAGTGCCTCAGGGAATAATTCACCCCCCCACTTT
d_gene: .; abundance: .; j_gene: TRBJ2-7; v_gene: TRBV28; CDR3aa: CATKGTEDYEQYF; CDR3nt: TGTGCCACCAAAGGGACGGAAGACTACGAGCAGTACTTC
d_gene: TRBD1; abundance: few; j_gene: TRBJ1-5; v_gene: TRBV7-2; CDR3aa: CASSLRTSGGNQPQHF; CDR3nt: TGTGCCAGCAGCTTACGGACTTCAGGGGGCAACCAGCCCCAGCATTTT
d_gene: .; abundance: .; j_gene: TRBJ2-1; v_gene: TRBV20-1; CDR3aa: CSARGRLQIYNEQFF; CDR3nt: TGCAGTGCTAGAGGTCGGTTACAGATCTACAATGAGCAGTTCTTC
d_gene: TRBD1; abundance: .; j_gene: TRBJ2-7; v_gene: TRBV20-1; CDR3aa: CSASPAGGSYEQYF; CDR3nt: TGCAGTGCTAGCCCGGCAGGGGGTTCCTACGAGCAGTACTTC
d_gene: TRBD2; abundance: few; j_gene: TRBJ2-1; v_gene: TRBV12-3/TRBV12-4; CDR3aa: CASSLAESSYNEQFF; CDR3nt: TGTGCCAGCAGTCTAGCGGAAAGCTCCTACAATGAGCAGTTCTTC
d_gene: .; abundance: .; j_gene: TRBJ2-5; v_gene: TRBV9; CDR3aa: CASSAGGLQETQYF; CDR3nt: TGTGCCAGCAGCGCCGGGGGACTCCAAGAGACCCAGTACTTC
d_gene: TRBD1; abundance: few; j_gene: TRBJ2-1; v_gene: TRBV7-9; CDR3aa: CASTTGQLNNEQFF; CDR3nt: TGTGCCAGCACTACGGGACAGTTGAACAATGAGCAGTTCTTC
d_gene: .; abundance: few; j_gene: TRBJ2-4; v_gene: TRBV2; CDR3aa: CASSEARSGVQYF; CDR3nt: TGTGCCAGCAGTGAAGCGCGTTCGGGGGTCCAGTACTTC
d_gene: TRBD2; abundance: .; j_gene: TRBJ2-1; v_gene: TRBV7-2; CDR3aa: CASGLAGGHNEQFF; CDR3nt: TGTGCCAGCGGGTTAGCGGGGGGGCATAATGAGCAGTTCTTC
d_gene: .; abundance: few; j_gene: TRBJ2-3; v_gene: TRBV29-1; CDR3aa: CSVVRQAGVWGTADTQYF; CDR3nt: TGCAGCGTTGTAAGGCAGGCTGGGGTCTGGGGGACCGCAGATACGCAGTATTTT
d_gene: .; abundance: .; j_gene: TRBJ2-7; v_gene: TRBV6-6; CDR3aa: CASSPWGDSLDCEQYF; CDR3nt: TGCGCCAGCAGCCCGTGGGGGGACAGTCTTGACTGCGAGCAGTACTTC
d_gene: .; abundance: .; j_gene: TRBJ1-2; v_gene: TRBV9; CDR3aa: CASSSRRTSGRNYGYTF; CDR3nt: TGTGCCAGCAGCTCCCGGAGAACATCAGGGAGAAATTATGGCTACACCTTC
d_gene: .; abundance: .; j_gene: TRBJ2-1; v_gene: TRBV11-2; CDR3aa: CASSPHSRAVEQFF; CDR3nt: TGTGCCAGCAGCCCACACTCCAGGGCGGTTGAGCAGTTCTTC
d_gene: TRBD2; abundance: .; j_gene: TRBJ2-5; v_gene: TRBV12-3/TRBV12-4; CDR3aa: CASTSQGLAGLNQETQYF; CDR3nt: TGTGCCAGCACCTCTCAGGGACTAGCGGGACTAAACCAAGAGACCCAGTACTTC
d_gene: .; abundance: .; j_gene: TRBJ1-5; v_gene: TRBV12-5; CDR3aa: CASGLFNDRAQNQPQHF; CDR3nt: TGTGCTAGTGGTTTGTTCAATGACCGGGCCCAGAATCAGCCCCAGCATTTT
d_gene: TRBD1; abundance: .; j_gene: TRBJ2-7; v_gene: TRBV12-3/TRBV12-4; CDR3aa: CASSRSPGQPYEQYF; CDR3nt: TGTGCCAGCAGCCGTAGCCCGGGACAGCCCTACGAGCAGTACTTC
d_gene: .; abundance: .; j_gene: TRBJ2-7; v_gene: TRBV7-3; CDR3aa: CASSPLGSSEQYF; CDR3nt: TGTGCCAGCAGCCCCCTCGGTAGCAGCGAGCAGTACTTC
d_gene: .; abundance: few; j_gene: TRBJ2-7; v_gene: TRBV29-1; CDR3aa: CSAQGWGDEQYF; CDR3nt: TGCAGCGCCCAGGGCTGGGGGGACGAGCAGTACTTC
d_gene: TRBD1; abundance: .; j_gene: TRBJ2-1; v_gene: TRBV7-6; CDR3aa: CASSVGQGFDEQFF; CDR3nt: TGTGCCAGCAGCGTAGGACAGGGGTTTGATGAGCAGTTCTTC
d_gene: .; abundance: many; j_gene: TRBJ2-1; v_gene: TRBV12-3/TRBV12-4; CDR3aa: CASARDIQLGEQFF; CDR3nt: TGTGCCAGCGCACGAGACATACAGTTGGGTGAGCAGTTCTTC
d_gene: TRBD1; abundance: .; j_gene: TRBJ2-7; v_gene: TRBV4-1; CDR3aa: CASSQGDRGREQYF; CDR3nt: TGCGCCAGCAGCCAAGGGGACAGGGGGCGCGAGCAGTACTTC
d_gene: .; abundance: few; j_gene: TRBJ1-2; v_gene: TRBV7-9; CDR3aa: CASSTNSPLGGYTF; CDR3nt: TGTGCCAGCAGCACTAACAGTCCCCTGGGGGGCTACACCTTC
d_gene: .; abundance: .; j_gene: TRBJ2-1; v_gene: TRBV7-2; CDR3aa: CATRTPGRHSSSYNEQFF; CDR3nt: TGTGCCACAAGAACGCCGGGACGGCACTCAAGCTCCTACAATGAGCAGTTCTTC
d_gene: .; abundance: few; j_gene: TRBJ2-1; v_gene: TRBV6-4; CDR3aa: CASSEAVALYNEQFF; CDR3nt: TGTGCCAGCAGTGAAGCTGTAGCTCTCTACAATGAGCAGTTCTTC